This TCR beta chain is drawn from a study of cytomegalovirus exposure and HLA in healthy donors. The germline gives CDR1 SGHTS, CDR2 YDEGEE. The CDR3 spans 14 residues. V shed 6 bases and J 7 bases; nucleotides not matched to a gene: 8. Vbeta (60) and Jbeta (13) primers were used in the PCR. TCRdb's table, derived via immunoSEQ multiplex PCR, lists solely in-frame clones and lacks some. This table holds 200,000 or so clones, roughly 83% found once. The source material was PBMCs. The rearrangement uses TRBV5-8 and TRBJ2-1, with 9 nucleotides matching TRBD1. This TCR came from a male donor in good health and CMV-seropositive. CDR3 loop: CASTIGTGSNEQFF. The CDR3 nucleotides read TGTGCCAGCACCATAGGGACAGGGAGTAATGAGCAGTTCTTC.